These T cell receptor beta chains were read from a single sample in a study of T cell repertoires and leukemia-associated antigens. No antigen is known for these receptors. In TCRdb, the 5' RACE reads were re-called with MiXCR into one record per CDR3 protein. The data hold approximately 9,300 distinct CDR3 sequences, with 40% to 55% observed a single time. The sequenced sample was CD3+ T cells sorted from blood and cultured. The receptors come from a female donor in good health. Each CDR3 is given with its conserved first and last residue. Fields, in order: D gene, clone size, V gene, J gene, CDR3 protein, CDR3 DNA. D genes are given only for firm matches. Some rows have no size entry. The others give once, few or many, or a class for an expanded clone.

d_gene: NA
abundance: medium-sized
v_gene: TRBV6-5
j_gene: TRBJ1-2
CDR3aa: CASSYLGQPNYGYTF
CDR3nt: TGTGCCAGCAGTTACCTCGGCCAACCCAACTATGGCTACACCTTC

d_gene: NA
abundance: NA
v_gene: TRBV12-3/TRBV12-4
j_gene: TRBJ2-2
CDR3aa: CASSSGSRSGELFF
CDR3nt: TGTGCCAGCAGTTCCGGGTCCCGTTCCGGGGAGCTGTTTTTT

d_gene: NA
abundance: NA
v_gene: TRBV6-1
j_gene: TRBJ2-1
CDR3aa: CASSERMDVAYNEQFF
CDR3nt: TGTGCCAGCAGTGAAAGGATGGACGTGGCCTACAATGAGCAGTTCTTC

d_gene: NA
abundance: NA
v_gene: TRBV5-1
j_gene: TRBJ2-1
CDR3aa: CASSLDTGRDEQFF
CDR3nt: TGCGCCAGCAGCTTGGATACGGGAAGAGATGAGCAGTTCTTC

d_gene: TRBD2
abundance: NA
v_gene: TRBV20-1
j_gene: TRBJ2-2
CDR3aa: CSAPGLAGSTGELFF
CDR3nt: TGCAGTGCGCCCGGACTAGCGGGAAGCACCGGGGAGCTGTTTTTT

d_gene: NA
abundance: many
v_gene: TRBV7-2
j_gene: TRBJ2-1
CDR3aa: CASSRPPSLYDEQFF
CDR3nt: TGTGCCAGCAGCCGCCCCCCTAGCTTATACGATGAGCAGTTCTTC

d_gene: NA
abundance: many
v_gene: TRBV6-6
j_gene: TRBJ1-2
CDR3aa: CASILAEGYGYTF
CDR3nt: TGTGCCAGCATACTGGCCGAGGGCTATGGCTACACCTTC

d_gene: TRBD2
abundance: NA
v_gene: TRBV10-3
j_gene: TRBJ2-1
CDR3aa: CAISGQREGRSYNEQFF
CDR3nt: TGTGCCATCAGTGGCCAGCGGGAGGGACGCTCCTACAATGAGCAGTTCTTC

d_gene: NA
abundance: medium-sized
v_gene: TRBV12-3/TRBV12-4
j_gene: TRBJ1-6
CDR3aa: CASSRGASPLHF
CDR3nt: TGTGCCAGCAGCCGGGGGGCTTCACCCCTCCACTTT

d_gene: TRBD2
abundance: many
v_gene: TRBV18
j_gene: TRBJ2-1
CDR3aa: CASSPPGGDYNEQFF
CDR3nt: TGTGCCAGCTCACCACCGGGAGGGGACTACAATGAGCAGTTCTTC

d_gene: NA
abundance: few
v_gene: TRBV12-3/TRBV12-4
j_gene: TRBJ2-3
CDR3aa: CASSPDYGTQYF
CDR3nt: TGTGCCAGCAGTCCTGACTACGGGACGCAGTATTTT

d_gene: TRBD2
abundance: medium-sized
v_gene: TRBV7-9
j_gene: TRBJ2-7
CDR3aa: CASSFGTSGSEQYF
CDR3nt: TGTGCCAGCAGCTTCGGGACTAGTGGGAGCGAGCAGTACTTC

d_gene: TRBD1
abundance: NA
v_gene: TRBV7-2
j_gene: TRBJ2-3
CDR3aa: CASSLGQGATDTQYF
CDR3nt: TGTGCCAGCAGCTTAGGACAGGGAGCCACAGATACGCAGTATTTT

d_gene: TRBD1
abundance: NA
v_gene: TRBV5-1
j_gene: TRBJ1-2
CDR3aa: CASSHGTGGYGYTF
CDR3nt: TGCGCCAGCAGCCATGGGACAGGGGGCTACGGCTACACCTTC

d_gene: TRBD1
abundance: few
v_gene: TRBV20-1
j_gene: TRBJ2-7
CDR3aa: CSAYPSGQSYEQYF
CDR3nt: TGCAGTGCTTACCCTTCGGGACAGTCCTACGAGCAGTACTTC

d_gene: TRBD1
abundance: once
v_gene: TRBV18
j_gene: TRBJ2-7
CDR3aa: CASSSDRVYEQSF
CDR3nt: TGTGCCAGCTCATCAGACAGGGTATACGAGCAGTCCTTC

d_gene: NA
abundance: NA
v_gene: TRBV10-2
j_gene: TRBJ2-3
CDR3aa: CASKGGNTQYF
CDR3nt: TGCGCCAGCAAGGGGGGGAATACGCAGTATTTT

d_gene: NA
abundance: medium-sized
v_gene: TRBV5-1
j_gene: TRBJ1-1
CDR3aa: CASSLRGRVFGTEAFF
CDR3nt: TGCGCCAGCAGCCTTCGAGGGAGAGTTTTCGGCACTGAAGCTTTCTTT

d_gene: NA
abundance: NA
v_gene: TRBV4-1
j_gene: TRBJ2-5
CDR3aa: CASSPRTQETQYF
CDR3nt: TGCGCCAGCAGCCCCCGGACCCAAGAGACCCAGTACTTT

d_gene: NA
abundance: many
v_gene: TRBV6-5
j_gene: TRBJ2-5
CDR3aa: CASRRQETQYF
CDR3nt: TGTGCCAGCAGAAGACAAGAGACCCAGTACTTC

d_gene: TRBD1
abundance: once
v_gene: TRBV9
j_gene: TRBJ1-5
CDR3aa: CASSAGAGGVSNQPQHF
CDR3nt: TGTGCCAGCAGCGCTGGGGCAGGGGGGGTTAGCAATCAGCCCCAGCATTTT

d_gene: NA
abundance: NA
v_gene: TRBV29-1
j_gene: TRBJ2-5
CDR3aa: CSVSDYLSNETQYF
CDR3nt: TGCAGCGTTTCCGACTACCTCTCCAATGAGACCCAGTACTTC

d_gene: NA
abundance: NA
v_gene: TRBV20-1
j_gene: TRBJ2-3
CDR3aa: CSARGRLGAERDTQYF
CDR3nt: TGCAGTGCTAGAGGGCGTTTGGGAGCTGAGAGGGATACGCAGTATTTT

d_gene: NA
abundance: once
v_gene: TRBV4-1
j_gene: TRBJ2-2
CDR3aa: CASSPTLRTLNTGELFF
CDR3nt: TGCGCCAGCAGCCCAACCCTCCGGACCCTCAACACCGGGGAGCTGTTTTTT

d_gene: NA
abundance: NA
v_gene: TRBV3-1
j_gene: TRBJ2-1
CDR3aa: CASSRGAETYNEQFF
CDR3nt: TGTGCCAGCAGCCGTGGAGCGGAGACCTACAATGAGCAGTTCTTC

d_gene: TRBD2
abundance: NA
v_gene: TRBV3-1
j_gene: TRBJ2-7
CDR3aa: CASSQGTSGAYEQYF
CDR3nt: TGTGCCAGCAGCCAGGGGACTAGCGGAGCGTACGAGCAGTACTTC

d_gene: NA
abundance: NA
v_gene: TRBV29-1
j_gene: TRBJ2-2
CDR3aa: CSVGLGAGELFF
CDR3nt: TGCAGCGTGGGCTTAGGGGCCGGGGAGCTGTTTTTT

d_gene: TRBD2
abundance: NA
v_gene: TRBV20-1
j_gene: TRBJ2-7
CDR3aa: CSAMGLAEREYPLEQYF
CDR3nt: TGCAGTGCCATGGGACTAGCGGAGCGGGAGTATCCACTCGAGCAGTACTTC

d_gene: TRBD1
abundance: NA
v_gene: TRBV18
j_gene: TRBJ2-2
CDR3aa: CASSRGQKYGELFF
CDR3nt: TGTGCCAGCTCACGGGGACAGAAGTACGGGGAGCTGTTTTTT

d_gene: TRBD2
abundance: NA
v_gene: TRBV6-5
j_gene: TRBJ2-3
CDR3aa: CASSRTSGTDTQYF
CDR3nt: TGTGCCAGCAGCAGGACTAGCGGCACAGATACGCAGTATTTT

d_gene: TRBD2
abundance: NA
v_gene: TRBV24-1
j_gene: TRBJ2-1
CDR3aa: CAASDPGLAGGPRNNEQFF
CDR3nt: TGTGCCGCCAGTGATCCGGGACTAGCGGGAGGGCCAAGGAACAATGAGCAGTTCTTC

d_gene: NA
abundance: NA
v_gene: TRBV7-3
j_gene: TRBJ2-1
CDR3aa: CAGGLGQPQGNEQFF
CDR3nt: TGTGCCGGCGGCTTAGGGCAGCCACAAGGAAATGAGCAGTTCTTC

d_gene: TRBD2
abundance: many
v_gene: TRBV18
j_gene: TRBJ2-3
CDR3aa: CASSPALAGWETDTQYF
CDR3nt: TGTGCCAGCTCACCGGCACTAGCGGGATGGGAGACAGATACGCAGTATTTT

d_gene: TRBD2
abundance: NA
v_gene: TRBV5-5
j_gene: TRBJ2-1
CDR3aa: CASSLGVAGGYNEQFF
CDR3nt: TGTGCCAGCAGCTTAGGGGTAGCGGGAGGATACAATGAGCAGTTCTTC

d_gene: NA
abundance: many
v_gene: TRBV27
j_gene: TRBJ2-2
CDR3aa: CASSFGDAGTGELFF
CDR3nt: TGTGCCAGCAGTTTCGGTGATGCGGGCACCGGGGAGCTGTTTTTT

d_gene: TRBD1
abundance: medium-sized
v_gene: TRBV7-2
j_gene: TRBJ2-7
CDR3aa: CASSLVTGTGVGQYF
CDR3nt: TGTGCCAGCAGCTTAGTGACCGGGACAGGGGTTGGGCAGTACTTC

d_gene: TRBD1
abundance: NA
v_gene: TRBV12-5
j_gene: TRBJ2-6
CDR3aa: CASGPGQFSGANVLTF
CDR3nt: TGTGCTAGTGGTCCGGGACAGTTCTCTGGGGCCAACGTCCTGACTTTC

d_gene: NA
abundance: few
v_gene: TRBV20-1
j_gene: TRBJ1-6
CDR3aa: CSARWREDNSPLHF
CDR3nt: TGCAGTGCTAGGTGGAGGGAGGACAATTCACCCCTCCACTTT

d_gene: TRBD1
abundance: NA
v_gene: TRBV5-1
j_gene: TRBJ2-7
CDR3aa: CASSRDRGTYEQYF
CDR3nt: TGCGCCAGCAGTCGGGACAGGGGAACCTACGAGCAGTACTTC

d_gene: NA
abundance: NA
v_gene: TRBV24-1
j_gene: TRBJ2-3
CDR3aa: CATSDPPKTRTQYF
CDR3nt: TGTGCCACCAGTGATCCCCCAAAAACGAGAACGCAGTATTTT

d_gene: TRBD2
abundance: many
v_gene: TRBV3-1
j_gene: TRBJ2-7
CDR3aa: CASSRTPLLAGGHSYEQYF
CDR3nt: TGTGCCAGCAGCCGAACCCCTCTGCTAGCGGGAGGACACTCCTACGAGCAGTACTTC

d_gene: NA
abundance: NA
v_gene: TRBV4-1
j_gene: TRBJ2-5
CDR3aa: CASRNFGRREQETQYF
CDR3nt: TGCGCCAGCCGGAACTTCGGACGGAGAGAACAAGAGACCCAGTACTTC

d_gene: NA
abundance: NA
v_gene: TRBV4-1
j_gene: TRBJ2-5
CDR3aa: CASGQVKPQQETQYF
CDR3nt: TGCGCCAGCGGCCAAGTCAAGCCACAACAAGAGACCCAGTACTTC

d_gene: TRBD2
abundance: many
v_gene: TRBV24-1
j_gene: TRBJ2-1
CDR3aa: CATSDLPAGAEHNEQFF
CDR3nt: TGTGCCACCAGTGATTTGCCGGCGGGAGCTGAGCACAATGAGCAGTTCTTC

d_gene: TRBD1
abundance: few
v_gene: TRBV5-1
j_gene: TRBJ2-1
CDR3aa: CASTTEPGQTYNEQFF
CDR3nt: TGCGCCAGCACCACCGAGCCGGGACAGACCTACAATGAGCAGTTCTTC

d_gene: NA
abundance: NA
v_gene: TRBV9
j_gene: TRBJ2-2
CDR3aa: CASSVGSAAGELFF
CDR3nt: TGTGCCAGCAGCGTAGGGAGTGCAGCCGGGGAGCTGTTTTTT